This TCR beta chain was found in a study of OX40 agonist ivuxolimab in advanced cancers. About the research overall: People who had prior anti-PD-1, anti-PD-L1 or anti-CTLA-4 therapy could take part, and around 43% had some. Partial responses were achieved by three patients: one hepatocellular carcinoma, two cutaneous melanoma. Study-wide findings and caveats: Both CD4+ and CD8+ T cell populations in blood had undergone clonal expansion by week 6 at 0.1 to 3.0 mg/kg.

The data were produced by immunoSEQ multiplex PCR, yet TCRdb's version contains in-frame clones alone and is incomplete. The table shows about 25,000 clones, with 78% occurring only once. On this clone: Its matching antigen is unknown.

The sample here was CD4+ or CD8+ T cells sorted from blood, taken in a trial of the OX40 agonist ivuxolimab. This receptor was identified in an adult with an advanced solid tumor such as melanoma, head and neck, liver or kidney cancer.

CDR3 sequence: CAIGRDSGANVLTF. The DNA of the CDR3 is TGTGCCATCGGACGGGACTCTGGGGCCAACGTCCTGACTTTC. The gene calls are TRBV6-5 and TRBJ2-6; D perhaps matches TRBD2 (5 bases). The CDR3 is 14 amino acids. Germline V gene sequence: CDR1 MNHEY, CDR2 SVGAGI. Trimming removed 10 bases at V and 0 bases at J, with 10 bases between.